These 21 T cell receptor beta chains were all obtained from the same sample, sequenced in a study of Ad26.COV2.S vaccination and SARS-CoV-2 variants. Method: immunoSEQ multiplex PCR; TCRdb's copy keeps in-frame clones and lacks some. The sample has about 180,000 clones; about 83% are singletons. Sequencing was performed on peripheral blood, taken after recovery from COVID-19. The receptors derive from a human donor who had recovered from COVID-19.

The V and J genes are TRBV4-1 and TRBJ2-3; perhaps TRBD2 as D (5 bases). CDR3 size: 14 residues. Germline lookup yields CDR1 MGHRA and CDR2 YSYEKL. Trimming took off 5 bases at V and 5 bases at J, with 14 bases between the two ends. The CDR3 DNA reads as TGCGCCAGCAGCTATGTGAGGGTCGGAGATACGCAGTATTTT. This sequence encodes CASSYVRVGDTQYF.

CDR3 coding DNA: TGTGCCAGCAGTTCCCGACTAGCGGGGGGGCAAGAGACCCAGTACTTC. Translating it yields CASSSRLAGGQETQYF. The V and J genes are TRBV2 and TRBJ2-5, with 14 positions matching TRBD2. CDR3 length: 16 amino acids. The V gene's germline CDR1 is SNHLY and CDR2 FYNNEI. The trim removed 5 bases at V and 2 bases at J, leaving 4 bases unmatched.

CDR3 region: CASKGGTGELFF. As DNA, the CDR3 is TGCGCCAGCAAAGGGGGCACCGGGGAGCTGTTTTTT. This chain uses TRBV23-1 with TRBJ2-2; D is perhaps TRBD1 (6 bases). TRBV23-1 is identified as an open reading frame with a role that is uncertain. This CDR3 spans 12 amino acids. Trimming cost V 7 bases and J 4 bases, with 7 bases left between them.

The chain links TRBV5-1 to TRBJ2-5; D ambiguous. Trimming left V 3 bases short and J 3 bases short, with 12 bases between. CDR1 and CDR2 (germline): SGHRS, YFSETQ. The CDR3 covers 14 residues. The CDR3 bases are TGCGCCAGCAGCTGGGGTGTGAATGAAGAGACCCAGTACTTC. It yields the protein CASSWGVNEETQYF.

V and J are TRBV18 and TRBJ2-1, with a possible D match to TRBD2 (5 bases). The germline V and J ends were trimmed by 3 bases and 1 base, with 16 bases remaining between them. CDR1 is KGHSH, CDR2 LQKENI, per germline. The CDR3 has 17 amino acids. CDR3 nucleotide sequence: TGTGCCAGCTCACCTCGGTTTGGAGGCTATTCCTACAATGAGCAGTTCTTC. Encoded protein: CASSPRFGGYSYNEQFF.

V is TRBV19 and J is TRBJ1-6; D ambiguous. V was clipped by 6 bases and J by 4 bases, with 7 bases between them. Germline V gene data show CDR1 as LNHDA and CDR2 as SQIVND (reference sequence). This CDR3 is built from 13 residues. CDR3 region: CASRNSYNSPLHF. The CDR3, as DNA: TGTGCCAGTAGGAACAGTTATAATTCACCCCTCCACTTT. Variable domain in full (rest from reference TRBV19 and TRBJ1-6): DGGITQSPKYLFRKEGQNVTLSCEQNLNHDAMYWYRQDPGQGLRLIYYSQIVNDFQKGDIAEGYSVSREKKESFPLTVTSAQKNPTAFYLCASRNSYNSPLHFGNGTRLTVT.

The chain uses TRBV18 and TRBJ1-2; D may be TRBD1 (5 bases). The ends were cut back, 8 bases at V and 8 bases at J, with 21 bases in the middle. The CDR3 consists of 14 residues. Germline V lookup: CDR1 KGHSH, CDR2 LQKENI. The CDR3 spells CASRRDGQTRGYTF. CDR3 coding DNA: TGTGCCAGCCGCCGGGACGGCCAAACTCGGGGCTACACCTTC.

The chain is built from TRBV27 and TRBJ1-1; D is possibly TRBD1 (6 bases). The CDR3 length is 14 residues. Per germline, CDR1 MNHEY and CDR2 SMNVEV (reference sequence). V lost 7 bases, J lost 0 bases, and 12 bases lay in between. CDR3 sequence (DNA): TGTGCCAGCATTCCCCAGGGGTTGAACACTGAAGCTTTCTTT. It specifies CASIPQGLNTEAFF.

The V and J genes are TRBV7-9 and TRBJ2-1, with D perhaps TRBD2 (6 bases). Trimming removed 8 bases at V and 6 bases at J, with 11 bases between. The CDR3 totals 12 residues. Germline values: CDR1 SEHNR, CDR2 FQNEAQ (reference sequence). CDR3 residues: CASWRAGNEQFF. CDR3 sequence (DNA): TGTGCCAGCTGGAGAGCGGGCAATGAGCAGTTCTTC.

The J gene is TRBJ2-7, the V gene TRBV5-1; D gene uncertain. Germline CDR1 is SGHRS and CDR2 is YFSETQ. V was trimmed by 2 bases and J by 3 bases, leaving 9 bases between them. CDR3 length equals 13 residues. The DNA for the CDR3 is TGCGCCAGCAGCTTCTCCTTCCTCTACGAGCAGTACTTC. Translated: CASSFSFLYEQYF.

The chain employs TRBV7-8 and TRBJ2-5, with D hard to call. Trimming took off 6 bases at V and 5 bases at J, with 22 bases between the two ends. From germline, CDR1 is SGHVS and CDR2 FQNEAQ. The CDR3 is 16 amino acids. CDR3 bases: TGTGCCAGCAGTCAACCCCCGACCCGGGTACGTGAGACCCAGTACTTC. It codes for CASSQPPTRVRETQYF.

The rearrangement uses TRBV27 and TRBJ2-7; 9 bases agree with TRBD1. The germline V gene has CDR1 MNHEY and CDR2 SMNVEV (reference sequence). This CDR3 has 15 residues. V dropped 9 bases and J dropped 2; count of bases not matched to a gene: 11. CDR3 DNA sequence: TGTGCCAGTAGGATTGTGACAGGGGGAACCTACGAGCAGTACTTC. It translates to CASRIVTGGTYEQYF.

The chain carries TRBV13 and TRBJ1-4, with a weak D call TRBD1 (6 bases). Germline assignment: CDR1 PRHDT and CDR2 FYEKMQ (reference sequence). V lost 5 bases and J 5 bases, leaving 12 bases between the germline ends. This CDR3 comprises 14 residues. The CDR3 is CASSRGGPNEKLFF. The CDR3 DNA is TGTGCCAGCAGCCGCGGGGGCCCAAATGAAAAACTGTTTTTT. The full variable domain, its missing parts supplied by reference TRBV13 and TRBJ1-4, is AAGVIQSPRHLIKEKRETATLKCYPIPRHDTVYWYQQGPGQDPQFLISFYEKMQSDKGSIPDRFSAQQFSDYHSELNMSSLELGDSALYFCASSRGGPNEKLFFGSGTQLSVL.

This clone has a single count. The chain joins TRBV11-2 to TRBJ2-3; D gene unclear. V was trimmed by 1 base and J by 4 bases, leaving 9 bases between them. The CDR3 is made up of 14 amino acids. Germline V gene lookup returns CDR1 SGHAT and CDR2 FQNNGV. This CDR3 reads CASSLVGGADTQYF. CDR3 nucleotides: TGTGCCAGCAGCTTAGTAGGTGGAGCAGATACGCAGTATTTT.

This clone came up a few times. The genes are TRBV9 and TRBJ1-5; D unclear. Trimming took 0 bases from V and 0 from J, leaving 7 bases between them. This CDR3 has 15 amino acids. The germline gives CDR1 SGDLS, CDR2 YYNGEE. CDR3 bases: TGTGCCAGCAGCGTAGACCACTATAGCAATCAGCCCCAGCATTTT. It encodes CASSVDHYSNQPQHF.

The chain uses TRBV4-2 and TRBJ1-5; TRBD1 is a possible D gene (5 bases). Trimming took off 0 bases at V and 1 base at J, with 7 bases between the two ends. CDR1 and CDR2 (germline): LGHNA, YNFKEQ. The CDR3 is 15 residues long. The CDR3 DNA is TGTGCCAGCAGCCAAGATCGGGACAGCAATCAGCCCCAGCATTTT. Translation: CASSQDRDSNQPQHF.

This clone was detected a few times. The rearrangement links TRBV7-3 to TRBJ2-7, with TRBD1 matching 8 bases. This CDR3 has 15 amino acids. Germline loops: CDR1 SGHTA, CDR2 FQGTGA. J was trimmed by 5 bases and V by 3 bases; bases with no gene match: 9. CDR3 region: CASSFGQGEGDEQYF. CDR3 nucleotides: TGTGCCAGCAGCTTCGGACAGGGTGAAGGGGACGAGCAGTACTTC.

V gene TRBV10-3 combines with J gene TRBJ1-1, with 9 positions matching TRBD1. The germline CDR1 and CDR2 sequences are ENHRY and SYGVKD. The CDR3 loop spans 14 amino acids. After removal of 6 bases from V and 1 base from J, the junction contained 3 bases not matched to a gene. Here the CDR3 reads CAISLTGGNTEAFF. Here the CDR3 DNA reads TGTGCCATCAGCCTGACAGGGGGGAACACTGAAGCTTTCTTT.

V gene TRBV2 combines with J gene TRBJ1-1, with D maybe TRBD1 (5 bases). The CDR3 is made up of 15 amino acids. Germline-derived CDR1 and CDR2 are SNHLY and FYNNEI. Trimming cost V 7 bases and J 0 bases, with 15 bases left between them. The CDR3 bases are TGTGCCAGCACCTTGAGGCCAGGGCTGAACACTGAAGCTTTCTTT. Translation: CASTLRPGLNTEAFF.

V gene TRBV19 combines with J gene TRBJ2-3; D may be TRBD1 (7 bases). This CDR3 is 13 amino acids long. Per the germline V gene, CDR1 is LNHDA and CDR2 is SQIVND (reference sequence). Trimming stripped 4 bases from V and 5 bases from J, with 10 bases between. Written as DNA, the CDR3 is TGTGCCAGTAGTAGGCAGGGGGGAGATACGCAGTATTTT. It codes for CASSRQGGDTQYF.

The rearrangement uses TRBV28 and TRBJ2-2; D might be TRBD1 or TRBD2, each matching 5 bases. The V and J ends lost 1 base and 7 bases respectively, with 19 bases between them. Germline CDR1 MDHEN, CDR2 SYDVKM. CDR3 length: 17 residues. DNA of the CDR3: TGTGCCAGCAGTTTATTTGGCACCGGGACCTCGGTCGGGGAGCTGTTTTTT. It specifies CASSLFGTGTSVGELFF. The complete variable domain, with remaining parts taken from reference TRBV28 and TRBJ2-2, reads DVKVTQSSRYLVKRTGEKVFLECVQDMDHENMFWYRQDPGLGLRLIYFSYDVKMKEKGDIPEGYSVSREKKERFSLILESASTNQTSMYLCASSLFGTGTSVGELFFGEGSRLTVL.